What follows are 17 T cell receptor beta chains derived from one specimen sequenced in a study of cytomegalovirus exposure and HLA in healthy donors. The PCR ran on 60 Vbeta and 13 Jbeta primers. Some clones are missing from TCRdb's copy, which holds only in-frame ones; the method was immunoSEQ multiplex PCR. Of approximately 140,000 clones listed, 60% to 80% were seen once; the top ten hold approximately 5.1%. Sequenced: PBMCs. All receptors derive from a male donor in good health and CMV-seronegative.

V usage is TRBV7-2 and J usage is TRBJ2-3; 12 positions match TRBD1. Germline V gives CDR1 SGHTA, CDR2 FQGNSA. V dropped 0 bases and J dropped 7; count of bases not matched to a gene: 2. The CDR3 loop spans 15 amino acids. The CDR3 bases are TGTGCCAGCAGCTTAGCGGGACAGGGGGCATATACGCAGTATTTT. Amino acids: CASSLAGQGAYTQYF. Based on the CDR3 plus reference TRBV7-2 and TRBJ2-3, the full variable domain is GAGVSQSPSNKVTEKGKDVELRCDPISGHTALYWYRQSLGQGLEFLIYFQGNSAPDKSGLPSDRFSAERTGGSVSTLTIQRTQQEDSAVYLCASSLAGQGAYTQYFGPGTRLTVL.

The rearrangement uses TRBV6-1 and TRBJ1-2; D is unclear. CDR1 and CDR2 from the germline V gene are MNHNS and SASEGT. The CDR3 has 15 residues. Trimming took 8 bases from V and 1 from J, leaving 17 bases between them. The CDR3 is CASVRRMEGNYGYTF. CDR3 bases: TGTGCCAGCGTTCGACGGATGGAGGGTAACTATGGCTACACCTTC.

The rearrangement links TRBV7-6 to TRBJ2-7; TRBD1 agrees at 7 bases. V lost 4 bases and J lost 1; bases outside the gene matches: 4. Germline V gives CDR1 SGHVS, CDR2 FNYEAQ. The CDR3 consists of 14 residues. In DNA, the CDR3 is TGTGCCAGCAGCTCCGGGACAGATTCCTACGAGCAGTACTTC. Residues: CASSSGTDSYEQYF.

This chain joins TRBV10-3 and TRBJ2-7, with TRBD1 matching 9 bases. The germline V gene has CDR1 ENHRY and CDR2 SYGVKD. The trim removed 4 bases at V and 4 bases at J, leaving 14 bases unmatched. This CDR3 is built from 17 residues. This chain's CDR3 is CAISVSGTGPSFYEQYF. The CDR3 DNA reads TGTGCCATCAGTGTCTCCGGGACAGGGCCCTCCTTTTACGAGCAGTACTTC.

This clone has just a few counts. The gene calls are TRBV4-3 and TRBJ1-3; TRBD1 might be the D (6 bases). Germline lookup yields CDR1 LGHNA and CDR2 YSLEER. With 5 bases removed from V and 1 base from J, the gap between germline ends came to 12 bases. CDR3 length: 15 residues. The CDR3 bases are TGCGCCAGCAGCGCCCAAACAGGGTCTGGAAACACCATATATTTT. This sequence encodes CASSAQTGSGNTIYF.

This clone was observed once. The chain uses TRBV7-6 and TRBJ1-4; TRBD1 might be the D (6 bases). The CDR3 runs 15 residues. CDR1 and CDR2 from the germline V gene are SGHVS and FNYEAQ. Trimming shortened V by 2 bases and J by 7 bases, and 14 bases separated the two germline ends. The CDR3 DNA reads TGTGCCAGCAGCTTACGGGGGGCCGTAGGTGAAAAACTGTTTTTT. This sequence encodes CASSLRGAVGEKLFF.

The chain employs TRBV7-2 and TRBJ2-7; D call uncertain. V was clipped by 5 bases and J by 0 bases, with 11 bases between them. The CDR3 contains 14 residues. Germline V gives CDR1 SGHTA, CDR2 FQGNSA. The CDR3 coding sequence is TGTGCCAGCAGCCCAGCCAGGATCTCCTACGAGCAGTACTTC. This sequence encodes CASSPARISYEQYF.

The rearrangement links TRBV10-3 to TRBJ2-3; a weak D match, TRBD2 (6 bases). Per the germline V gene, CDR1 is ENHRY and CDR2 is SYGVKD. The CDR3 length is 18 residues. The V end lost 8 bases, the J end lost 0 bases, and 24 bases lay between the germline ends. The CDR3 loop is CAIVGGNGRMPSTDTQYF. CDR3 DNA sequence: TGTGCCATCGTGGGGGGAAACGGACGGATGCCTAGCACAGATACGCAGTATTTT.

V usage is TRBV4-3 and J usage is TRBJ2-3; possible D gene TRBD1, 5 bases. The CDR3 loop spans 13 amino acids. Germline-derived CDR1 and CDR2 are LGHNA and YSLEER. The germline V and J ends were trimmed by 5 bases and 6 bases, with 12 bases remaining between them. CDR3 bases: TGCGCCAGCAGCGGGCAGGGATGGGATACGCAGTATTTT. This sequence encodes CASSGQGWDTQYF.

This clone turned up a few times. V is TRBV10-3 and J is TRBJ2-7, with 11 bases matching TRBD2. This CDR3 spans 16 amino acids. Germline V gene data show CDR1 as ENHRY and CDR2 as SYGVKD. V shed 0 bases and J 7 bases; nucleotides not matched to a gene: 8. CDR3 nucleotide sequence: TGTGCCATCAGTGAGTCTTGGACTAGCGGGCACTGGGAGCAGTACTTC. Translated: CAISESWTSGHWEQYF.

The chain is built from TRBV9 and TRBJ2-7, with 8 bases identical to TRBD1. V shed 4 bases, J shed 3 bases, and the junction held 6 bases outside the gene matches. The V gene's germline CDR1 is SGDLS and CDR2 YYNGEE. The CDR3 sequence is 14 residues long. The CDR3 coding sequence is TGTGCCAGCAGCCCTTCGGACAGGGTCTACGAGCAGTACTTC. This codes for CASSPSDRVYEQYF.

The chain's CDR3 is CASSSRGAYNGYTF. CDR3 nucleotides: TGCGCCAGCAGCTCCAGGGGGGCTTACAATGGCTACACCTTC. This chain links TRBV4-3 with TRBJ1-2; 7 nucleotides agree with TRBD1. Germline assignment: CDR1 LGHNA and CDR2 YSLEER. Trimming cost V 5 bases and J 6 bases; bases outside gene matches: 9. The CDR3 contains 14 residues.

The rearrangement uses TRBV30 and TRBJ2-7; 7 nucleotides align to TRBD2. The ends lost 0 bases at V and 7 bases at J; junction bases unmatched: 3. CDR3 length: 12 residues. Germline loops: CDR1 GTSNPN, CDR2 SVGIG (reference sequence). In nucleotides, the CDR3 is TGTGCCTGGAGTGTAGGGGAGGGAGAGCAGTACTTC. This gives the protein CAWSVGEGEQYF.

The chain employs TRBV4-2 and TRBJ1-6; TRBD1 agrees at 7 bases. Germline values: CDR1 LGHNA, CDR2 YNFKEQ. V lost 3 bases, J lost 7 bases, and 6 bases stayed unmatched. The CDR3 extends over 15 amino acids. As DNA, the CDR3 is TGTGCCAGCAGCCAGACAGTCAGGGGGAATTCACCCCTCCACTTT. It translates to CASSQTVRGNSPLHF.

V usage is TRBV5-1 and J usage is TRBJ1-3; D remains unclear. The length of the CDR3 is 16 residues. The V end was cut by 4 bases, the J end by 0 bases, with 14 bases between. In germline, CDR1 is SGHRS, CDR2 YFSETQ. The CDR3 here is CASSEGGVLSGNTIYF. The DNA of the CDR3 is TGCGCCAGCAGCGAAGGCGGGGTCCTCTCTGGAAACACCATATATTTT.

The V and J genes are TRBV27 and TRBJ1-1, with 12 bases lining up with TRBD1. Germline CDR1 is MNHEY and CDR2 is SMNVEV (reference sequence). This CDR3 is built from 14 residues. Trimming at V came to 4 bases and at J to 7 bases, leaving 4 bases not matched to a gene. As DNA, the CDR3 is TGTGCCAGCAGTTGGGGACAGGGGGCAGGTGAAGCTTTCTTT. Protein: CASSWGQGAGEAFF.

This chain uses TRBV30 with TRBJ2-3, with D unclear. This CDR3 spans 13 amino acids. Germline V lookup: CDR1 GTSNPN, CDR2 SVGIG (reference sequence). With 4 bases removed from V and 5 bases from J, the gap between germline ends came to 13 bases. CDR3 loop: CAWTSTPVDTQYF. For the CDR3, the DNA is TGTGCCTGGACGAGCACCCCGGTAGATACGCAGTATTTT.